The 32 T cell receptor beta chains given below trace back to one sample, sequenced in a study of T cells expressing NK-cell markers. TCRdb re-called the 5' RACE reads; one entry per CDR3 protein, DNA not given. The sample's table shows roughly 350,000 distinct CDR3 sequences. Material for sequencing was blood T cells: a sorted CD56 or NKG2C T cell subset, CD4+ or CD8+ T cells, or bulk PBMC T cells (not recorded which). The receptors derive from a man between 18 and 69 years old in good health.

This sequence joins TRBV6-1 and TRBJ2-3; with no DNA, the TCRdb D assignment of TRBD2 cannot be verified. Per the germline V gene, CDR1 is MNHNS and CDR2 is SASEGT. This CDR3 has 13 amino acids. The CDR3 sequence is CASSERDQDTQYF.

This rearrangement joins TRBV5-6 to TRBJ2-7; TCRdb's assignment of TRBD1 cannot be checked, as there is no DNA. CDR1 and CDR2 (germline): SGHDT, YYEEEE. The CDR3 length is 17 residues. The CDR3: CASSLGFSGSYSYEQYF.

This sequence joins TRBV6-1 and TRBJ1-1; TCRdb outputs TRBD1, but without DNA this stays unchecked. From germline, CDR1 is MNHNS and CDR2 SASEGT. The CDR3 has 16 amino acids. The CDR3 reads CASRGARGLGGTEAFF.

The chain links TRBV6-1 to TRBJ1-2. This CDR3 has 14 residues. From germline, CDR1 is MNHNS and CDR2 SASEGT. The CDR3 sequence: CASSLGSLNYGYTF.

The chain employs TRBV7-2 and TRBJ1-1; TCRdb lists TRBD1, though no DNA is available to test this call. CDR3 size: 14 residues. Germline V gives CDR1 SGHTA, CDR2 FQGNSA. CDR3: CASSPGGTGTEAFF. Filled out from reference TRBV7-2 and TRBJ1-1, the complete variable domain reads GAGVSQSPSNKVTEKGKDVELRCDPISGHTALYWYRQSLGQGLEFLIYFQGNSAPDKSGLPSDRFSAERTGGSVSTLTIQRTQQEDSAVYLCASSPGGTGTEAFFGQGTRLTVV.

The V call is TRBV20-1, the J call TRBJ1-3. The germline V gene encodes CDR1 DFQATT and CDR2 SNEGSKA (reference sequence). The CDR3 contains 15 residues. This chain's CDR3 is CSARGVRGSGNTIYF.

The J gene is TRBJ1-2, the V gene TRBV2. The CDR3 length is 16 residues. Germline CDR1 and CDR2: SNHLY and FYNNEI. Here the CDR3 reads CASSARHTNPVYGYTF.

The chain has TRBV7-9 and TRBJ1-3. The CDR3 sequence is 14 residues long. CDR1 and CDR2 (germline): SEHNR, FQNEAQ (reference sequence). The CDR3 loop is CASSLARGGNTIYF.

This rearrangement joins TRBV2 to TRBJ1-5. The CDR3 covers 17 residues. Per the germline V gene, CDR1 is SNHLY and CDR2 is FYNNEI. The CDR3 here is CASHRKGPGLGNQPQHF.

This sequence joins TRBV21-1 and TRBJ1-5; the TRBD1 assignment by TCRdb is unverifiable without DNA. TRBV21-1 constitutes a pseudogene. The CDR3 covers 17 residues. The CDR3: CASSKRSRGKQWQPQHF.

The chain uses TRBV5-1 and TRBJ2-1; as DNA is missing, the TRBD2 call by TCRdb cannot be tested. Germline loops: CDR1 SGHRS, CDR2 YFSETQ. This CDR3 contains 16 residues. Here the CDR3 reads CARKQLGLASYNEQFF.

This chain joins TRBV12-3 or TRBV12-4 and TRBJ2-1. The CDR3 sequence is 13 residues long. CDR3 residues: CASSSSQYNEQFF.

The chain couples TRBV30 to TRBJ2-3. The CDR3 is 13 residues long. The germline V gene has CDR1 GTSNPN and CDR2 SVGIG (reference sequence). CDR3 sequence reads: CAWSEVTPDTQYF.

The V call is TRBV2, the J call TRBJ2-3; the D call from TCRdb, TRBD1, cannot be confirmed without DNA. The germline V gene encodes CDR1 SNHLY and CDR2 FYNNEI. The length of the CDR3 is 11 residues. Here the CDR3 reads CASLSGDTQYF.

The gene calls are TRBV19 and TRBJ1-6. The CDR3 contains 15 residues. Per germline, CDR1 LNHDA and CDR2 SQIVND (reference sequence). CDR3 protein: CASSIAGGLNSPLHF.

The CDR3 protein is CASRPQTGKTETQYF. The J gene is TRBJ2-5, the V gene TRBV12-3 or TRBV12-4; without DNA, the TCRdb call of TRBD1 cannot be checked. The CDR3 extends over 15 amino acids.

This CDR3 is CASSLRPSTRANVLTF. V usage is TRBV7-6 and J usage is TRBJ2-6; the D gene TCRdb calls, TRBD2, cannot be checked with no DNA. Germline V gene lookup returns CDR1 SGHVS and CDR2 FNYEAQ. The CDR3 has 16 amino acids.

The chain combines TRBV15 with TRBJ1-5; TCRdb's D call of TRBD1 is untestable without DNA. This CDR3 contains 19 residues. The germline V gene has CDR1 LNHNV and CDR2 YYDKDF (reference sequence). Here the CDR3 reads CATSRLITRDRGFNQPQHF.

The V call is TRBV7-8, the J call TRBJ2-1; TCRdb lists TRBD2, though no DNA is available to test this call. The germline gives CDR1 SGHVS, CDR2 FQNEAQ. This CDR3 comprises 17 residues. This CDR3 reads CASSRTLLAGTHNEQFF.

The chain is built from TRBV20-1 and TRBJ2-5. This CDR3 has 14 residues. Germline-derived CDR1 and CDR2 are DFQATT and SNEGSKA (reference sequence). This CDR3 is CSASLSWPYETQYF.

The chain recombines TRBV2 with TRBJ1-5; TCRdb names TRBD1, which stays unverified in the absence of DNA. This CDR3 region has 15 residues. Looked up from germline, CDR1 is SNHLY and CDR2 is FYNNEI. CDR3: CASSASGIKDQPQHF.

The chain couples TRBV7-7 to TRBJ2-2; TCRdb calls TRBD2, which cannot be checked without DNA. Germline V lookup: CDR1 SSHAT, CDR2 FNYEAQ (reference sequence). CDR3 length: 14 residues. CDR3 in amino acids: CASSSLGPRGELFF.

The chain links TRBV12-3 or TRBV12-4 to TRBJ1-1; the TRBD1 assignment by TCRdb is unverifiable without DNA. The CDR3 is made up of 14 amino acids. The CDR3 protein is CASSRPLRDTEAFF.

This chain links TRBV7-8 with TRBJ2-7. CDR1 and CDR2 from the germline V gene are SGHVS and FQNEAQ. This CDR3 comprises 13 residues. CDR3: CASSGDLPNEQYF.

This chain connects TRBV25-1 to TRBJ1-4; as DNA is missing, the TRBD1 call by TCRdb cannot be tested. The CDR3 is made up of 15 amino acids. Germline V gene lookup returns CDR1 MGHDK and CDR2 SYGVNS. The CDR3 spells CASRKRQGTNEKLFF.

This CDR3 reads CASSQRSGTGETQYF. The V call is TRBV3-1, the J call TRBJ2-5; TCRdb's assignment of TRBD1 cannot be checked, as there is no DNA. CDR3 size: 15 residues. Looked up from germline, CDR1 is LGHDT and CDR2 is YNNKEL (reference sequence).

V and J are TRBV24-1 and TRBJ2-7; the TCRdb call, TRBD1, lacks DNA for checking. Germline CDR1 and CDR2: KGHDR and SFDVKD. CDR3 size: 16 residues. CDR3: CATSDSGAGDPYEQYF.

This chain links TRBV29-1 with TRBJ2-7; TCRdb calls TRBD1, which cannot be checked without DNA. Germline loops: CDR1 SQVTM, CDR2 ANQGSEA. The CDR3 length is 12 residues. The CDR3 sequence is CSAAARGYEQYF.

V and J are TRBV20-1 and TRBJ2-5; TCRdb's D call, TRBD2, is unchecked because there is no DNA. CDR3 length: 15 residues. CDR1 and CDR2 (germline): DFQATT, SNEGSKA (reference sequence). The CDR3 here is CSARDEASGGETQYF.

This chain joins TRBV4-1 and TRBJ1-3. CDR3 length: 17 amino acids. CDR1 and CDR2 (germline): MGHRA, YSYEKL. The CDR3: CASSRSQAARNGNTIYF.

The chain employs TRBV3-1 and TRBJ1-5; the TRBD1 assignment by TCRdb is unverifiable without DNA. Per germline, CDR1 LGHDT and CDR2 YNNKEL (reference sequence). The CDR3 spans 14 residues. The CDR3 is CASSQGAGHQPQHF.

V is TRBV28 and J is TRBJ2-3; the TRBD1 assignment by TCRdb is unverifiable without DNA. CDR1 and CDR2 from the germline V gene are MDHEN and SYDVKM. The CDR3 has 14 residues. CDR3 in amino acids: CASRPPLGVDTQYF.